This entry lists 29 T cell receptor beta chains sequenced from one sample in a study of cytomegalovirus exposure and HLA in healthy donors. The primer mix had 60 Vbeta and 13 Jbeta primers. Some clones are missing from TCRdb's copy, which holds only in-frame ones; the method was immunoSEQ multiplex PCR. The table includes around 100,000 clones, roughly 69% detected once. The sequencing input was PBMCs. These receptors all come from a man between 45 and 60 years old in good health and CMV-seropositive.

This clone occurred once. The chain carries TRBV7-8 and TRBJ2-7; possibly TRBD2 for D (5 bases). The V and J ends lost 10 bases and 2 bases respectively, with 15 bases between them. The CDR3 has 13 residues. CDR1 SGHVS and CDR2 FQNEAQ come from the germline V gene. DNA for the CDR3: TGTGCCACCGCGGTCCGGGGAGCCTACGAGCAGTACTTC. It encodes CATAVRGAYEQYF. The full variable domain, with the rest looked up from reference TRBV7-8 and TRBJ2-7, is GAGVSQSPRYKVAKRGQDVALRCDPISGHVSLFWYQQALGQGPEFLTYFQNEAQLDKSGLPSDRFFAERPEGSVSTLKIQRTQQEDSAVYLCATAVRGAYEQYFGPGTRLTVT.

The rearrangement uses TRBV4-1 and TRBJ2-3, with 8 bases lining up with TRBD2. V shed 0 bases and J 5 bases; nucleotides not matched to a gene: 10. This CDR3 is built from 17 residues. From germline, CDR1 is MGHRA and CDR2 YSYEKL. CDR3: CASSQEYGSGGVDTQYF. CDR3 sequence (DNA): TGCGCCAGCAGCCAAGAATATGGCAGCGGGGGCGTAGATACGCAGTATTTT.

V usage is TRBV15 and J usage is TRBJ2-3; 11 nucleotides line up with TRBD1. This CDR3 has 14 residues. Losses at the gene ends were 9 bases for V and 6 bases for J; bases not matched to a gene: 8. The germline gives CDR1 LNHNV, CDR2 YYDKDF (reference sequence). CDR3 DNA: TGTGCCACATCGGACAGGGGGCCAGGGGATACGCAGTATTTT. It translates to CATSDRGPGDTQYF.

The V and J genes are TRBV9 and TRBJ2-3, with D tentatively TRBD2 (5 bases). Germline lookup yields CDR1 SGDLS and CDR2 YYNGEE. The ends were cut back, 4 bases at V and 9 bases at J, with 9 bases in the middle. The CDR3 has 11 amino acids. The CDR3 region has the DNA TGTGCCAGCAGCCTTAGCGAGACGCAGTATTTT. Protein: CASSLSETQYF.

The rearrangement links TRBV4-1 to TRBJ1-2; D is perhaps TRBD1 (5 bases). The CDR3 has 14 residues. Germline assignment: CDR1 MGHRA and CDR2 YSYEKL. V lost 0 bases and J 7 bases, leaving 12 bases between the germline ends. The CDR3 is CASSQDGGVSGYTF. The CDR3 DNA reads TGCGCCAGCAGCCAAGACGGGGGGGTATCTGGCTACACCTTC.

This clone was counted once. A junction end diverges from the germline sequence, so it may reflect a read error. The J gene is TRBJ1-1, the V gene TRBV18, with D tentatively TRBD1 (6 bases). This CDR3 spans 13 amino acids. The germline CDR1 and CDR2 sequences are KGHSH and LQKENI. Written as DNA, the CDR3 is TGTGCCAGCTCGGGACAACCGAACGCTGAAGCTTTCTTT. Its translation: CASSGQPNAEAFF.

The chain uses TRBV6-6 and TRBJ2-2, with 8 nucleotides matching TRBD1. J was trimmed by 6 bases and V by 5 bases; bases with no gene match: 5. The CDR3 spans 14 residues. Germline-derived CDR1 and CDR2 are MNHNY and SVGAGI (reference sequence). The CDR3 loop is CASSRTGRAGELFF. The CDR3 DNA sequence: TGTGCCAGCAGTCGGACAGGGCGAGCCGGGGAGCTGTTTTTT.

This clone has a handful of counts. The chain employs TRBV19 and TRBJ1-1, with 8 nucleotides matching TRBD1. The germline V gene has CDR1 LNHDA and CDR2 SQIVND (reference sequence). V lost 4 bases, J lost 6 bases, and 10 bases stayed unmatched. The CDR3 runs 15 residues. The CDR3 reads CASSTGQAPRAEAFF. The CDR3 DNA is TGTGCCAGTAGTACGGGACAGGCTCCAAGGGCTGAAGCTTTCTTT.

There are many counts of this clone. The rearrangement links TRBV5-4 to TRBJ1-1, with a weak D call TRBD1 (5 bases). Trimming stripped 2 bases from V and 1 base from J, with 6 bases between. Germline V gene lookup returns CDR1 SGHNT and CDR2 YYREEE (reference sequence). This CDR3 contains 13 residues. DNA of the CDR3: TGTGCCAGCAGCTTTACAGGGAACACTGAAGCTTTCTTT. As protein: CASSFTGNTEAFF.

Here the CDR3 reads CASSLAGGGGAVETQYF. CDR3 sequence (DNA): TGCGCCAGCAGCTTGGCCGGGGGCGGGGGGGCCGTGGAGACCCAGTACTTC. The chain links TRBV5-1 to TRBJ2-5, with 9 bases matching TRBD2. This CDR3 has 17 residues. Germline V gene data show CDR1 as SGHRS and CDR2 as YFSETQ. With V trimmed by 0 bases and J by 5 bases, 11 bases remained unmatched.

The chain combines TRBV2 with TRBJ1-1; unclear D gene. Trimming left V 5 bases short and J 5 bases short, with 18 bases between. The CDR3 loop spans 15 amino acids. Germline lookup yields CDR1 SNHLY and CDR2 FYNNEI. In DNA, the CDR3 is TGTGCCAGCAGTCCCTCGTCCAACGGAGGGACTGAAGCTTTCTTT. Protein sequence: CASSPSSNGGTEAFF.

The genes are TRBV7-2 and TRBJ1-2; tentatively, D is TRBD1 (6 bases). Trimming stripped 1 base from V and 2 bases from J, with 11 bases between. This CDR3 has 15 residues. Germline V gene data show CDR1 as SGHTA and CDR2 as FQGNSA. The CDR3 DNA reads TGTGCCAGCAGCTTAGTGGCAGGGGCGAACTATGGCTACACCTTC. The encoded protein is CASSLVAGANYGYTF.

The CDR3 loop reads CASSLFGYSPGANVLTF. CDR3 DNA: TGCGCCAGCAGCTTGTTTGGTTATAGCCCTGGGGCCAACGTCCTGACTTTC. The chain has TRBV5-1 and TRBJ2-6, with D unclear. Germline V CDR1 and CDR2: SGHRS, YFSETQ. The CDR3 is made up of 17 amino acids. Trimming pared 1 base from V and 2 bases from J, leaving 13 bases between.

The V call is TRBV7-8, the J call TRBJ1-1; 7 bases fit TRBD1. The J segment lost 4 bases and the V segment lost 1 base, leaving 12 bases of the junction unmatched. The CDR3 extends over 17 amino acids. Germline V lookup: CDR1 SGHVS, CDR2 FQNEAQ. CDR3 in amino acids: CASSLELSRGAGTEAFF. CDR3 sequence (DNA): TGTGCCAGCAGCTTAGAATTGTCCAGGGGGGCCGGCACTGAAGCTTTCTTT.

The V and J genes are TRBV2 and TRBJ1-1, with 8 bases matching TRBD1. Germline V lookup: CDR1 SNHLY, CDR2 FYNNEI. The V gene end was trimmed by 3 bases and the J gene end by 7 bases; junction bases not matched to a gene: 10. The CDR3 runs to 15 residues. The CDR3 DNA is TGTGCCAGCAGTGAGGGCTTCTACAGGGGGAGTGAAGCTTTCTTT. This gives the protein CASSEGFYRGSEAFF. Complete variable domain (other parts from reference TRBV2 and TRBJ1-1): EPEVTQTPSHQVTQMGQEVILRCVPISNHLYFYWYRQILGQKVEFLVSFYNNEISEKSEIFDDQFSVERPDGSNFTLKIRSTKLEDSAMYFCASSEGFYRGSEAFFGQGTRLTVV.

V usage is TRBV5-1 and J usage is TRBJ2-3; 8 bases are shared with TRBD1. With V trimmed by 9 bases and J by 0 bases, 18 bases remained unmatched. CDR1 SGHRS and CDR2 YFSETQ come from the germline V gene. There are 18 residues in the CDR3. The CDR3 DNA reads as TGCGCCACCTCTATTGGGCAGGGGGCCTACTCTAGCACAGATACGCAGTATTTT. This gives the protein CATSIGQGAYSSTDTQYF.

The CDR3 nucleotides read TGCAGTGCTGTACGAGGTTATGGCTACACCTTC. Its translation is CSAVRGYGYTF. The chain recombines TRBV20-1 with TRBJ1-2; D not certain. Trimming removed 5 bases at V and 5 bases at J, with 9 bases between. The length of the CDR3 is 11 residues. Germline V gene sequence: CDR1 DFQATT, CDR2 SNEGSKA (reference sequence).

This chain joins TRBV9 and TRBJ1-2, with 9 bases fitting TRBD1. This CDR3 has 12 amino acids. J gave up 8 bases and V 2 bases, and 1 base lay outside the gene matches. Germline assignment: CDR1 SGDLS and CDR2 YYNGEE. The CDR3 sequence: CASSVTGGGYTF. The CDR3 DNA reads as TGTGCCAGCAGCGTCACAGGGGGCGGCTACACCTTC.

The rearrangement joins TRBV5-4 to TRBJ2-5; TRBD2 is a possible D gene (7 bases). The V gene lost 0 bases and the J gene lost 5 bases, with 20 bases spanning the gap. There are 17 residues in the CDR3. CDR1 is SGHNT, CDR2 YYREEE, per germline (reference sequence). The CDR3 loop is CASSLVVWAGARETQYF. The CDR3 nucleotides are TGTGCCAGCAGCTTGGTGGTGTGGGCGGGGGCGCGGGAGACCCAGTACTTC.

A few counts support this clone. V usage is TRBV10-3 and J usage is TRBJ2-7; 8 bases fit TRBD1. Germline V gene lookup returns CDR1 ENHRY and CDR2 SYGVKD. Unmatched junction bases numbered 2, after V lost 4 bases and J lost 0 bases. The CDR3 is 14 amino acids. The CDR3 protein is CAISGDRSSYEQYF. The CDR3 DNA reads TGTGCCATCAGTGGGGACAGGAGCTCCTACGAGCAGTACTTC.

This clone was seen a few times. The chain has TRBV6-1 and TRBJ1-2; 10 nucleotides align to TRBD1. With V trimmed by 2 bases and J by 6 bases, 15 bases remained unmatched. Germline V gene data show CDR1 as MNHNS and CDR2 as SASEGT. The CDR3 covers 18 residues. CDR3 amino acids: CASSERPGQGIGFDGYTF. CDR3 in DNA: TGTGCCAGCAGTGAAAGGCCGGGACAGGGGATTGGGTTTGATGGCTACACCTTC.

The CDR3 DNA reads as TGTGCCAGCACCCTCCAGGGTCTCGCCACTGAAGCTTTCTTT. Translation gives CASTLQGLATEAFF. The V call is TRBV5-6, the J call TRBJ1-1, with D perhaps TRBD1 (5 bases). Per the germline V gene, CDR1 is SGHDT and CDR2 is YYEEEE. This CDR3 has 14 residues. V lost 6 bases, J lost 4 bases, and 16 bases lay in between. Together with reference TRBV5-6 and TRBJ1-1, the CDR3 gives the full variable domain: DAGVTQSPTHLIKTRGQQVTLRCSPKSGHDTVSWYQQALGQGPQFIFQYYEEEERQRGNFPDRFSGHQFPNYSSELNVNALLLGDSALYLCASTLQGLATEAFFGQGTRLTVV.

The chain has TRBV5-4 and TRBJ2-6; 7 bases are a match to TRBD2. J was trimmed by 2 bases and V by 0 bases; bases with no gene match: 2. Germline CDR1 and CDR2: SGHNT and YYREEE (reference sequence). This CDR3 has 16 residues. CDR3 in amino acids: CASSLVGGAGANVLTF. The CDR3 DNA reads TGTGCCAGCAGCTTGGTGGGGGGGGCTGGGGCCAACGTCCTGACTTTC.

To note about this clone: At one boundary the junction diverges from the germline segment, which might be a read error. The chain's CDR3 is CASSGPNKGQVPIF. The CDR3 DNA is TGTGCCAGCAGCGGCCCCAATAAGGGACAGGTGCCAATTTTT. The rearrangement uses TRBV11-2 and TRBJ1-4, with 8 bases fitting TRBD1. CDR1 SGHAT and CDR2 FQNNGV come from the germline V gene. CDR3 length: 14 residues.

This chain joins TRBV10-3 and TRBJ2-2, with TRBD2 identical over 9 bases. Germline V gene sequence: CDR1 ENHRY, CDR2 SYGVKD. The J segment lost 1 base and the V segment lost 2 bases, leaving 2 bases of the junction unmatched. This CDR3 has 16 amino acids. The CDR3 sequence: CAISEGAGGNTGELFF. The DNA for the CDR3 is TGTGCCATCAGTGAGGGAGCGGGGGGGAACACCGGGGAGCTGTTTTTT.

The chain's CDR3 is CASSPTVGIEKLFF. For the CDR3, the DNA is TGTGCCAGCTCACCGACAGTCGGAATCGAAAAACTGTTTTTT. The chain uses TRBV18 and TRBJ1-4; tentatively, D is TRBD1 (5 bases). This CDR3 spans 14 amino acids. Germline values: CDR1 KGHSH, CDR2 LQKENI. V was clipped by 3 bases and J by 8 bases, with 13 bases between them.

This clone was detected only once. This chain links TRBV2 with TRBJ2-7; D ambiguous. Germline V gene lookup returns CDR1 SNHLY and CDR2 FYNNEI. Between the trimmed V and J ends, which lost 2 bases and 3 bases, there was a span of 5 bases. The length of the CDR3 is 12 residues. The CDR3 loop is CASSEQNYEQYF. The CDR3, as DNA: TGTGCCAGCAGTGAACAGAACTACGAGCAGTACTTC.

The CDR3 DNA follows: TGTGCCAGCAGCTTGTATACCACTAGCACAGATACGCAGTATTTT. It translates to CASSLYTTSTDTQYF. The chain joins TRBV5-6 to TRBJ2-3; D is undetermined. The CDR3 loop spans 15 amino acids. Germline loops: CDR1 SGHDT, CDR2 YYEEEE. The germline V and J ends were trimmed by 1 base and 0 bases, with 9 bases remaining between them. Combining the CDR3 with reference TRBV5-6 and TRBJ2-3 gives the whole variable domain DAGVTQSPTHLIKTRGQQVTLRCSPKSGHDTVSWYQQALGQGPQFIFQYYEEEERQRGNFPDRFSGHQFPNYSSELNVNALLLGDSALYLCASSLYTTSTDTQYFGPGTRLTVL.

This clone showed up just a few times. V usage is TRBV14 and J usage is TRBJ2-3; D is possibly TRBD1 (6 bases). V was trimmed by 4 bases and J by 9 bases, leaving 11 bases between them. The CDR3 runs to 12 residues. The germline CDR1 and CDR2 sequences are SGHDN and FVKESK. This chain's CDR3 is CASSPKGVTQYF. The CDR3 bases are TGTGCCAGCAGCCCAAAGGGGGTGACGCAGTATTTT. Variable domain in full (rest from reference TRBV14 and TRBJ2-3): EAGVTQFPSHSVIEKGQTVTLRCDPISGHDNLYWYRRVMGKEIKFLLHFVKESKQDESGMPNNRFLAERTGGTYSTLKVQPAELEDSGVYFCASSPKGVTQYFGPGTRLTVL.